Below are 25 T cell receptor beta chains sequenced from a single sample in a study of Graves' ophthalmopathy and Graves' hyperthyroidism. From RNA, the CDR3 regions of TCR beta chains were amplified and sequenced. First-round RT-PCR with HTBI primers preceded a second-round multiplex PCR. TCRdb ran MiXCR on the multiplex PCR reads and lists one entry per CDR3 protein. Among approximately 160,000 distinct CDR3 sequences listed, roughly two fifths were seen once. The sequencing sample was made of peripheral blood. These receptors originate from a man younger than 45 with Graves' ophthalmopathy.

This clonotype was found once. The chain employs TRBV18 and TRBJ1-1, with no clear D. CDR3 length equals 13 residues. Trimming pared 0 bases from V and 7 bases from J, leaving 9 bases between. Germline CDR1 and CDR2: KGHSH and LQKENI. The CDR3 region has the DNA TGTGCCAGCTCACCACCAGGCGCTGGTGAAGCTTTCTTT. It specifies CASSPPGAGEAFF.

CDR3 sequence reads: CASSSPQSGELFF. As DNA, the CDR3 is TGTGCCAGCAGCTCCCCCCAGTCCGGGGAGCTGTTTTTT. The chain recombines TRBV11-2 with TRBJ2-2, with D unclear. Germline CDR1 and CDR2: SGHAT and FQNNGV. The germline V and J ends were trimmed by 4 bases and 6 bases, with 9 bases remaining between them. The CDR3 sequence is 13 residues long.

This clonotype was picked up a small number of times. The chain combines TRBV6-1 with TRBJ2-2, with TRBD1 matching over 7 bases. The trim removed 6 bases at V and 7 bases at J, leaving 8 bases unmatched. CDR3 size: 14 residues. CDR1 and CDR2 (germline): MNHNS, SASEGT. The CDR3 DNA sequence: TGTGCCAGCAGACTCCCGACAGGGCACGGGGAGCTGTTTTTT. Protein: CASRLPTGHGELFF.

This clonotype has at least ten counts. The rearrangement joins TRBV6-2 or TRBV6-3 to TRBJ2-7; D is possibly TRBD1 (6 bases). With 6 bases removed from V and 0 bases from J, the gap between germline ends came to 12 bases. CDR3 length: 14 amino acids. CDR1 and CDR2 (germline): MNHEY, SVGEGT. CDR3 region: CASSKGDLSYEQYF. The CDR3 bases are TGTGCCAGCAGCAAGGGGGACCTCTCCTACGAGCAGTACTTC.

This clonotype was observed a handful of times. In DNA, the CDR3 is TGTGCCAGCAGCTTACAGGGCGGAGACACTGAAGCTTTCTTT. It specifies CASSLQGGDTEAFF. The chain links TRBV12-3 or TRBV12-4 to TRBJ1-1; weak D call: TRBD1 (6 bases). The CDR3 covers 14 residues. Trimming took 6 bases from V and 3 from J, leaving 14 bases between them.

This clonotype has at least ten counts. The chain is built from TRBV6-5 and TRBJ2-7; 11 nucleotides line up with TRBD2. V trimming: 4 bases; J trimming: 4 bases; junction bases outside the gene matches: 6. The germline CDR1 and CDR2 sequences are MNHEY and SVGAGI. The CDR3 consists of 15 residues. The CDR3 sequence is CASSSPGLAAYEQYF. The CDR3 DNA sequence: TGTGCCAGCAGTTCGCCGGGACTAGCGGCTTACGAGCAGTACTTC.

This clonotype appeared many times. The rearrangement uses TRBV29-1 and TRBJ2-5, with 8 bases matching TRBD1. The J segment lost 5 bases and the V segment lost 2 bases, leaving 4 bases of the junction unmatched. The length of the CDR3 is 13 residues. CDR1 and CDR2 from the germline V gene are SQVTM and ANQGSEA. The CDR3 spells CSVERQGTETQYF. The CDR3 region has the DNA TGCAGCGTTGAAAGACAGGGGACGGAGACCCAGTACTTC.

The chain recombines TRBV24-1 with TRBJ2-2; weak D call: TRBD1 (5 bases). Germline CDR1 KGHDR, CDR2 SFDVKD. Trimming stripped 4 bases from V and 1 base from J, with 12 bases between. The CDR3 is 16 residues long. CDR3 residues: CATSEPTGENTGELFF. The CDR3, as DNA: TGTGCCACCAGTGAACCCACAGGCGAGAACACCGGGGAGCTGTTTTTT.

The chain couples TRBV12-3 or TRBV12-4 to TRBJ1-1, with D unresolved. V lost 6 bases, J lost 6 bases, and 11 bases lay in between. The CDR3 has 12 amino acids. CDR3 in amino acids: CASRSEAAEAFF. DNA for the CDR3: TGTGCCAGCAGAAGTGAGGCGGCTGAAGCTTTCTTT.

The chain is built from TRBV12-3 or TRBV12-4 and TRBJ2-5; perhaps D is TRBD1 or TRBD2 (5 bases each). V was pared by 10 bases and J by 5 bases, with 29 bases between. This CDR3 region has 17 residues. This chain's CDR3 is CATAIGRGGPQVETQYF. The DNA for the CDR3 is TGTGCCACCGCAATTGGTAGGGGCGGGCCCCAGGTGGAGACCCAGTACTTC.

This clonotype was counted ten times or more. This chain links TRBV12-3 or TRBV12-4 with TRBJ1-5, with 9 bases identical to TRBD1. V was pared by 6 bases and J by 2 bases, with 2 bases of the junction left unmatched. This CDR3 is 14 amino acids long. CDR3 nucleotide sequence: TGTGCCAGCAGACAGGGGGCGCGCAATCAGCCCCAGCATTTT. Translated, it gives CASRQGARNQPQHF.

This clonotype showed up many times. The V call is TRBV20-1, the J call TRBJ2-2, with 7 bases aligning to TRBD1. V gave up 5 bases and J gave up 3 bases; unmatched junction bases: 0. CDR1 and CDR2 (germline): DFQATT, SNEGSKA (reference sequence). CDR3 length equals 12 residues. The CDR3 loop reads CSADRDTGELFF. CDR3 nucleotides: TGCAGTGCTGACAGGGACACCGGGGAGCTGTTTTTT.

This clonotype was seen only a few times. The rearrangement links TRBV6-5 to TRBJ1-1; possible D gene TRBD1, 6 bases. This CDR3 contains 14 residues. Germline V gene sequence: CDR1 MNHEY, CDR2 SVGAGI. V lost 2 bases and J 3 bases, leaving 10 bases between the germline ends. CDR3 DNA: TGTGCCAGCAGTTACCGAGGACAGTACACTGAAGCTTTCTTT. It codes for CASSYRGQYTEAFF.

The genes are TRBV5-1 and TRBJ1-2, with TRBD1 matching over 7 bases. From germline, CDR1 is SGHRS and CDR2 YFSETQ. This CDR3 has 15 residues. The V gene end was trimmed by 4 bases and the J gene end by 2 bases; junction bases not matched to a gene: 8. Written as DNA, the CDR3 is TGCGCCAGCAGCGACTTAAGACAGGGCAACTATGGCTACACCTTC. It is translated as CASSDLRQGNYGYTF.

V is TRBV12-3 or TRBV12-4 and J is TRBJ1-1; D is undetermined. V was pared by 3 bases and J by 1 base, with 12 bases between. This CDR3 region has 15 residues. The CDR3 sequence is CASSFKGFWNTEAFF. In DNA form, the CDR3 reads TGTGCCAGCAGTTTTAAAGGGTTTTGGAACACTGAAGCTTTCTTT.

This chain connects TRBV5-1 to TRBJ2-7, with D perhaps matching TRBD1 (8 bases). Trimming took 0 bases from V and 5 from J, leaving 12 bases between them. Germline V gives CDR1 SGHRS, CDR2 YFSETQ. The CDR3 has 14 amino acids. CDR3: CASSLVQGGHEQYF. CDR3 coding DNA: TGCGCCAGCAGCTTGGTACAGGGGGGGCACGAGCAGTACTTC.

V gene TRBV11-2 combines with J gene TRBJ1-5; 9 nucleotides align to TRBD1. V lost 1 base to trimming and J lost 6 bases; unmatched junction nucleotides: 10. Per the germline V gene, CDR1 is SGHAT and CDR2 is FQNNGV. The CDR3 loop spans 17 amino acids. As DNA, the CDR3 is TGTGCCAGCAGCTTAGTTGGGGGGGACAGGGACGTTCAGCCCCAGCATTTT. Its translation: CASSLVGGDRDVQPQHF.

This clonotype came up many times. The V and J genes are TRBV4-3 and TRBJ2-7, with TRBD2 identical over 8 bases. The CDR3 covers 15 residues. V lost 1 base and J lost 4; bases outside the gene matches: 6. The germline V gene encodes CDR1 LGHNA and CDR2 YSLEER. The CDR3 protein is CASSQAGGSLYEQYF. DNA for the CDR3: TGCGCCAGCAGCCAAGCGGGGGGGAGCTTGTACGAGCAGTACTTC.

This clonotype was counted many times. The chain couples TRBV20-1 to TRBJ1-6, with D tentatively TRBD1 (6 bases). Germline values: CDR1 DFQATT, CDR2 SNEGSKA (reference sequence). The CDR3 spans 15 residues. Trimming shortened V by 5 bases and J by 7 bases, and 18 bases separated the two germline ends. This CDR3 reads CSALEGGARNSPLHF. The CDR3, as DNA: TGCAGTGCTCTGGAGGGGGGGGCGCGGAATTCACCCCTCCACTTT.

The sample holds many counts of this clonotype. The CDR3 sequence: CATSQDRAVGELFF. The DNA of the CDR3 is TGTGCCACCAGCCAAGACAGGGCTGTCGGGGAGCTGTTTTTT. This chain connects TRBV15 to TRBJ2-2, with 7 positions matching TRBD1. This CDR3 spans 14 amino acids. The germline V gene encodes CDR1 LNHNV and CDR2 YYDKDF (reference sequence). Losses at the gene ends were 5 bases for V and 7 bases for J; bases not matched to a gene: 7.

The chain employs TRBV11-2 and TRBJ2-2, with D perhaps TRBD1 (6 bases). Per germline, CDR1 SGHAT and CDR2 FQNNGV. CDR3 length: 16 amino acids. Trimming left V 3 bases short and J 6 bases short, with 17 bases between. The CDR3 DNA follows: TGTGCCAGCAGCTTCTCGACCGGGACAATGGCCGGGGAGCTGTTTTTT. Protein sequence: CASSFSTGTMAGELFF. The complete variable domain, with remaining parts taken from reference TRBV11-2 and TRBJ2-2, reads EAGVAQSPRYKIIEKRQSVAFWCNPISGHATLYWYQQILGQGPKLLIQFQNNGVVDDSQLPKDRFSAERLKGVDSTLKIQPAKLEDSAVYLCASSFSTGTMAGELFFGEGSRLTVL.

This clonotype was seen ten or more times. The V gene is TRBV29-1, the J gene TRBJ2-5, with D tentatively TRBD1 (7 bases). This CDR3 is built from 12 residues. The V and J ends lost 4 bases and 5 bases respectively, with 11 bases between them. Germline V gives CDR1 SQVTM, CDR2 ANQGSEA. The CDR3 sequence is CSVGRGRETQYF. As DNA, the CDR3 is TGCAGCGTTGGGAGGGGGCGGGAGACCCAGTACTTC.

Many counts were recorded for this clonotype. The gene calls are TRBV6-4 and TRBJ2-2; 9 bases are a match to TRBD1. Trimming at V came to 0 bases and at J to 1 base, leaving 0 bases not matched to a gene. The germline gives CDR1 MRHNA, CDR2 SNTAGT. This CDR3 comprises 16 residues. The CDR3 reads CASSDSGQGNTGELFF. The CDR3 bases are TGTGCCAGCAGTGACTCGGGACAGGGGAACACCGGGGAGCTGTTTTTT.

The table lists this clonotype with many counts. The CDR3 bases are TGTGCCAGCAGCCGGGACACACTGAACACTGAAGCTTTCTTT. Protein product: CASSRDTLNTEAFF. The chain joins TRBV6-1 to TRBJ1-1, with D perhaps TRBD1 (6 bases). This CDR3 has 14 amino acids. CDR1 MNHNS and CDR2 SASEGT come from the germline V gene. The V end was cut by 6 bases, the J end by 0 bases, with 11 bases between.

This chain links TRBV7-2 with TRBJ1-2; D is perhaps TRBD1 (5 bases). This CDR3 region has 15 residues. V dropped 5 bases and J dropped 0 bases, with 13 bases sitting between them. In germline, CDR1 is SGHTA, CDR2 FQGNSA. The CDR3 nucleotides are TGTGCCAGCAGCGCCACAGGAAACCCTAACTATGGCTACACCTTC. The encoded protein is CASSATGNPNYGYTF.